This T cell receptor beta chain emerged from a study of beta chain features in type 1 diabetes. In the study overall: All samples combined gave just under 110 million sorted cells for examination.

This clone was recorded a few times. No antigen is known for it. The CDR3 consists of 11 residues. The V and J ends lost 5 bases and 6 bases respectively, with 8 bases between them. The germline CDR1 and CDR2 sequences are SGHRS and YFSETQ. Reverse transcribing all isolated RNA meant expressed TCRB transcripts were sequenced. Here immunoSEQ multiplex PCR was the method, and the copy in TCRdb shows in-frame clones only, minus some. The sample consists of 640,000 or so clones, under 15% of them appearing once. General study results and limits: Across all four CD4+ subsets, people with type 1 diabetes showed modestly shorter TCRB CDR3s. More deletions and fewer insertions at VDJ junctions were found in patients with type 1 diabetes.

This sequence was found in a man aged 18 to 30 with type 1 diabetes. Specimen: naive CD4+ T cells from blood. V gene TRBV5-1 combines with J gene TRBJ1-1; no clear D. CDR3 region: CASRYEAEAFF. CDR3 coding DNA: TGCGCCAGCAGGTACGAGGCTGAAGCTTTCTTT. The variable domain in full, with the rest retrieved from reference TRBV5-1 and TRBJ1-1, is KAGVTQTPRYLIKTRGQQVTLSCSPISGHRSVSWYQQTPGQGLQFLFEYFSETQRNKGNFPGRFSGRQFSNSRSEMNVSTLELGDSALYLCASRYEAEAFFGQGTRLTVV.